These 20 T cell receptor beta chains came from one sample sequenced in a study of cytomegalovirus exposure and HLA in healthy donors. The PCR ran on 60 Vbeta and 13 Jbeta primers. The assay was immunoSEQ multiplex PCR, and TCRdb's table has in-frame clones only and misses some. The table records about 190,000 clones, approximately 75% of them present only once. The sequencing input was PBMCs. These receptors were collected from a man aged 30-40 years in good health and CMV-seropositive.

This rearrangement joins TRBV27 to TRBJ1-4; maybe TRBD1 (5 bases). V lost 5 bases and J lost 4, with 8 bases in between. The CDR3 runs 13 residues. Germline-derived CDR1 and CDR2 are MNHEY and SMNVEV (reference sequence). The CDR3 DNA reads TGTGCCAGCAGTGGGCAGGGTAATGAAAAACTGTTTTTT. Translation gives CASSGQGNEKLFF.

A note on this clone: Other DNA variants within this sample encode the same CDR3. The chain couples TRBV5-1 to TRBJ2-5; 7 positions agree with TRBD1. This CDR3 is built from 14 residues. Germline values: CDR1 SGHRS, CDR2 YFSETQ. The ends lost 4 bases at V and 2 bases at J; junction bases unmatched: 5. The CDR3 coding sequence is TGCGCCAGCAGCCGGACAGGTGGGCAAGAGACCCAGTACTTC. This encodes CASSRTGGQETQYF.

CDR3 loop: CASSLGGGQGAIEQYF. DNA for the CDR3: TGTGCCAGCAGCCTGGGCGGGGGACAGGGGGCGATCGAGCAGTACTTC. The rearrangement links TRBV5-4 to TRBJ2-7; 12 bases agree with TRBD1. The CDR3 has 16 residues. After removal of 4 bases from V and 6 bases from J, the junction contained 11 bases not matched to a gene. Germline-derived CDR1 and CDR2 are SGHNT and YYREEE (reference sequence).

V and J are TRBV7-2 and TRBJ1-1, with 7 bases aligning to TRBD1. CDR1 and CDR2 (germline): SGHTA, FQGNSA. V dropped 1 base and J dropped 1; count of bases not matched to a gene: 3. CDR3 length equals 15 residues. The CDR3 is CASSLEGQRNTEAFF. The DNA of the CDR3 is TGTGCCAGCAGCTTAGAGGGACAGAGGAACACTGAAGCTTTCTTT. The full variable domain, rest sourced from reference TRBV7-2 and TRBJ1-1, is GAGVSQSPSNKVTEKGKDVELRCDPISGHTALYWYRQSLGQGLEFLIYFQGNSAPDKSGLPSDRFSAERTGGSVSTLTIQRTQQEDSAVYLCASSLEGQRNTEAFFGQGTRLTVV.

The chain links TRBV11-3 to TRBJ2-7, with D possibly TRBD1 on 6 matching bases. CDR3 length: 14 amino acids. Germline CDR1 and CDR2: SGHNT and YENEEA. Trimming took off 5 bases at V and 2 bases at J, with 13 bases between the two ends. This chain's CDR3 is CASSEQGNAYEQYF. CDR3 nucleotides: TGTGCCAGCAGCGAACAGGGTAACGCCTACGAGCAGTACTTC.

The V gene is TRBV9, the J gene TRBJ1-1, with TRBD1 as a possible D gene (6 bases). The length of the CDR3 is 14 residues. Trimming left V 2 bases short and J 1 base short, with 9 bases between. From germline, CDR1 is SGDLS and CDR2 YYNGEE. The CDR3 is CASSVQTGNTEAFF. The CDR3, as DNA: TGTGCCAGCAGCGTTCAGACAGGGAACACTGAAGCTTTCTTT.

The chain links TRBV10-1 to TRBJ2-3, with TRBD2 identical over 10 bases. The junction had 7 bases not matched to a gene; V was cut back by 7 bases and J by 3 bases. The CDR3 sequence is 15 residues long. The germline CDR1 and CDR2 sequences are WNHNN and SYGVQD (reference sequence). For the CDR3, the DNA is TGCGCCAGCACTCCTGGGACTAGCGAGACAGATACGCAGTATTTT. This sequence encodes CASTPGTSETDTQYF.

V gene TRBV28 combines with J gene TRBJ1-5, with TRBD1 identical over 8 bases. The CDR3 has 16 amino acids. V lost 2 bases and J lost 7; bases outside the gene matches: 10. From germline, CDR1 is MDHEN and CDR2 SYDVKM. CDR3 sequence reads: CASSLRWQGARQPQHF. CDR3 DNA sequence: TGTGCCAGCAGTTTAAGGTGGCAGGGGGCGAGACAGCCCCAGCATTTT.

The chain uses TRBV9 and TRBJ2-1, with D perhaps matching TRBD2 (6 bases). From germline, CDR1 is SGDLS and CDR2 YYNGEE. The CDR3 contains 15 residues. The V end was cut by 4 bases, the J end by 6 bases, with 17 bases between. CDR3 DNA: TGTGCCAGCAGCCCCATACCGGAGGGCCCCAATGAGCAGTTCTTC. Encoded protein: CASSPIPEGPNEQFF.

V gene TRBV6-4 combines with J gene TRBJ2-1, with TRBD2 identical over 7 bases. This CDR3 region has 15 residues. Germline CDR1 and CDR2: MRHNA and SNTAGT. V lost 3 bases, J lost 4 bases, and 6 bases stayed unmatched. CDR3 region: CASSEGQGGYNEQFF. In nucleotides, the CDR3 is TGTGCCAGCAGTGAAGGGCAGGGAGGGTACAATGAGCAGTTCTTC.

The rearrangement uses TRBV30 and TRBJ2-7; D gene uncertain. Per germline, CDR1 GTSNPN and CDR2 SVGIG (reference sequence). CDR3 length: 11 residues. V dropped 6 bases and J dropped 1 base, with 7 bases sitting between them. CDR3 protein: CACEQSYEQYF. CDR3 sequence (DNA): TGTGCCTGTGAACAGTCCTACGAGCAGTACTTC.

This clone was seen once. The chain links TRBV11-2 to TRBJ2-3; 10 bases fit TRBD1. The trim removed 5 bases at V and 2 bases at J, leaving 4 bases unmatched. The germline gives CDR1 SGHAT, CDR2 FQNNGV. This CDR3 has 15 residues. This CDR3 is CASSEGQGNTDTQYF. The CDR3 nucleotides are TGTGCCAGCAGCGAGGGACAGGGGAACACAGATACGCAGTATTTT. Drawing the rest from reference TRBV11-2 and TRBJ2-3, the complete variable domain is EAGVAQSPRYKIIEKRQSVAFWCNPISGHATLYWYQQILGQGPKLLIQFQNNGVVDDSQLPKDRFSAERLKGVDSTLKIQPAKLEDSAVYLCASSEGQGNTDTQYFGPGTRLTVL.

J is TRBJ1-2 and V is TRBV7-2, with a weak D call TRBD1 (5 bases). Trimming stripped 0 bases from V and 8 bases from J, with 16 bases between. Germline lookup yields CDR1 SGHTA and CDR2 FQGNSA. This CDR3 is built from 15 residues. CDR3 DNA sequence: TGTGCCAGCAGCTTAGCGCTACAAGGCCAGGGCGGCTACACCTTC. It is translated as CASSLALQGQGGYTF. Using reference TRBV7-2 and TRBJ1-2 for the parts outside the CDR3, the full variable domain is GAGVSQSPSNKVTEKGKDVELRCDPISGHTALYWYRQSLGQGLEFLIYFQGNSAPDKSGLPSDRFSAERTGGSVSTLTIQRTQQEDSAVYLCASSLALQGQGGYTFGSGTRLTVV.

The genes are TRBV9 and TRBJ1-1; D remains unclear. The CDR3 has 12 residues. Per the germline V gene, CDR1 is SGDLS and CDR2 is YYNGEE. The germline V and J ends were trimmed by 4 bases and 5 bases, with 9 bases remaining between them. Here the CDR3 DNA reads TGTGCCAGCAGCCCCCGGGGAACTGAAGCTTTCTTT. This codes for CASSPRGTEAFF.

This rearrangement joins TRBV7-9 to TRBJ2-1, with D perhaps TRBD1 (6 bases). Germline CDR1 reads SEHNR; CDR2 reads FQNEAQ (reference sequence). V lost 1 base and J 3 bases, leaving 13 bases between the germline ends. The CDR3 runs 16 residues. CDR3 region: CASSLGAGGLYNEQFF. Here the CDR3 DNA reads TGTGCCAGCAGCTTAGGGGCTGGGGGCCTCTACAATGAGCAGTTCTTC.

This chain connects TRBV14 to TRBJ2-5; 11 bases agree with TRBD2. V shed 2 bases, J shed 4 bases, and the junction held 6 bases outside the gene matches. In germline, CDR1 is SGHDN, CDR2 FVKESK. This CDR3 has 16 residues. The CDR3 nucleotides read TGTGCCAGCAGCCAACTTAGCGGGGGGGCCGGAGAGACCCAGTACTTC. Its protein product is CASSQLSGGAGETQYF.

The gene calls are TRBV9 and TRBJ2-5; maybe TRBD2 (5 bases). Deletions cut 4 bases from V and 5 bases from J, with 9 bases between. The CDR3 is made up of 12 amino acids. Per the germline V gene, CDR1 is SGDLS and CDR2 is YYNGEE. The CDR3 sequence is CASSPTGETQYF. In DNA, the CDR3 is TGTGCCAGCAGCCCGACGGGGGAGACCCAGTACTTC.

The chain uses TRBV6-5 and TRBJ2-5; D gene unclear. Germline V CDR1 and CDR2: MNHEY, SVGAGI. The CDR3 is 13 residues long. Trimming stripped 6 bases from V and 0 bases from J, with 8 bases between. CDR3 residues: CASRVRYQETQYF. CDR3 nucleotides: TGTGCCAGCAGGGTGAGGTACCAAGAGACCCAGTACTTC.

The rearrangement uses TRBV10-2 and TRBJ2-3; 12 nucleotides align to TRBD2. There are 17 residues in the CDR3. V was clipped by 6 bases and J by 4 bases; unmatched bases: 11. CDR1 WSHSY and CDR2 SAAADI come from the germline V gene. As DNA, the CDR3 is TGCGCCAGCAGCGACGGACTAGCGGGGTCTTCGGCAGATACGCAGTATTTT. Its translation: CASSDGLAGSSADTQYF.

The V call is TRBV6-5, the J call TRBJ1-2; perhaps TRBD1 as D (5 bases). The CDR3 contains 14 residues. The V end lost 2 bases, the J end lost 8 bases, and 15 bases lay between the germline ends. CDR1 and CDR2 from the germline V gene are MNHEY and SVGAGI. Here the CDR3 DNA reads TGTGCCAGCAGTTACGCGGGCGGGGCGGTAGGCTACACCTTC. Residues: CASSYAGGAVGYTF.